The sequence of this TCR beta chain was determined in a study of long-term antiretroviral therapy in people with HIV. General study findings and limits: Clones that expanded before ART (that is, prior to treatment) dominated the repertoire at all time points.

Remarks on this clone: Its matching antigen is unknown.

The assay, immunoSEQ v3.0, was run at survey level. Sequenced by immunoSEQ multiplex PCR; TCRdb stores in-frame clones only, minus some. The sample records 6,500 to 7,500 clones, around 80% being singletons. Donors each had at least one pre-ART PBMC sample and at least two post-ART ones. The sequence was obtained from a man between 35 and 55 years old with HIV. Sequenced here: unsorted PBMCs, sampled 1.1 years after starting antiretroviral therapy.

The DNA of the CDR3 is TGTGCCAGCAGCTCGGACAGGAACAATCAGCCCCAGCATTTT. It specifies CASSSDRNNQPQHF. The chain employs TRBV7-8 and TRBJ1-5, with TRBD1 identical over 7 bases. The CDR3 has 14 residues. CDR1 is SGHVS, CDR2 FQNEAQ, per germline. Trimming at V came to 4 bases and at J to 3 bases, leaving 3 bases not matched to a gene.